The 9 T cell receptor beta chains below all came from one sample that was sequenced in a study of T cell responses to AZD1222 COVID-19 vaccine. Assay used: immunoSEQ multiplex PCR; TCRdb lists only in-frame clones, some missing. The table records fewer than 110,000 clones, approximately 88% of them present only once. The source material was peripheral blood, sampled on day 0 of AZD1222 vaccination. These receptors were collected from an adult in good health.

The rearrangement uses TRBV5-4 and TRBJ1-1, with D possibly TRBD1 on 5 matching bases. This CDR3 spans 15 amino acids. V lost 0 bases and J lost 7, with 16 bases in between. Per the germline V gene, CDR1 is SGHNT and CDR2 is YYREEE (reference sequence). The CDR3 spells CASSLGGAGQNEAFF. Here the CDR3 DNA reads TGTGCCAGCAGCTTGGGGGGAGCAGGGCAGAATGAAGCTTTCTTT.

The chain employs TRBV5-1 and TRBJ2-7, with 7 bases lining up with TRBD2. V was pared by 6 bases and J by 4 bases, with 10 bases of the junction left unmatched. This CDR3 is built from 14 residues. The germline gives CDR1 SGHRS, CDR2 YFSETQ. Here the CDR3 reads CASMVGGAGYEQYF. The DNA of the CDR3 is TGCGCCAGCATGGTGGGGGGAGCGGGGTACGAGCAGTACTTC.

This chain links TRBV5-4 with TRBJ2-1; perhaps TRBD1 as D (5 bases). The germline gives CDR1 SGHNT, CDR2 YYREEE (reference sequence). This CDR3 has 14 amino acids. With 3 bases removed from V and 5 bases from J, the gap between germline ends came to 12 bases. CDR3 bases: TGTGCCAGCAGCTCAAGGGGCGGTAACAATGAGCAGTTCTTC. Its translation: CASSSRGGNNEQFF.

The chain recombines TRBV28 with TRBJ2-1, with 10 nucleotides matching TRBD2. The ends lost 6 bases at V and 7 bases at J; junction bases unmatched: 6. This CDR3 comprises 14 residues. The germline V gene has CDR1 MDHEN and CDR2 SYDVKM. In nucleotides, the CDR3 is TGTGCCAGCAGCGGGACTAGCGAGGGGAATGAGCAGTTCTTC. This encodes CASSGTSEGNEQFF.

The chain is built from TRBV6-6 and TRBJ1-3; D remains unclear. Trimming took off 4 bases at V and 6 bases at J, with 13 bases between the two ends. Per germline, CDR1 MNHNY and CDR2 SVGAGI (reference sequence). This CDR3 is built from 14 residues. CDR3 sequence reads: CASSSGSLTNTIYF. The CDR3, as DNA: TGTGCCAGCAGTTCCGGGTCCCTGACAAACACCATATATTTT.

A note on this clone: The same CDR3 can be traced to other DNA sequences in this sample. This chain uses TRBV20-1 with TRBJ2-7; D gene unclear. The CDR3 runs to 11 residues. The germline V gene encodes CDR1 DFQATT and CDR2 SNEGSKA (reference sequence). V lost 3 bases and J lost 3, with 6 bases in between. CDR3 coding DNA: TGCAGTGCTAGCCCCAACTACGAGCAGTACTTC. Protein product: CSASPNYEQYF.

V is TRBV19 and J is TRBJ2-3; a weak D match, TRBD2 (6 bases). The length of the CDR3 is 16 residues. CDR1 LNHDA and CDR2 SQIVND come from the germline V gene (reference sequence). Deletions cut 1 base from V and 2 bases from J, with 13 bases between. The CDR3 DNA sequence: TGTGCCAGTAGTATAGGGGGTAGCGGAAACACAGATACGCAGTATTTT. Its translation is CASSIGGSGNTDTQYF.

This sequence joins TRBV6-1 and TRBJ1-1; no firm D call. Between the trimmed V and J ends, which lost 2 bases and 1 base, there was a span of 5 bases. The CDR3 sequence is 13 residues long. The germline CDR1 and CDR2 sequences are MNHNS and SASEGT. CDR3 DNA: TGTGCCAGCAGTGAATCGGCGAACACTGAAGCTTTCTTT. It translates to CASSESANTEAFF.

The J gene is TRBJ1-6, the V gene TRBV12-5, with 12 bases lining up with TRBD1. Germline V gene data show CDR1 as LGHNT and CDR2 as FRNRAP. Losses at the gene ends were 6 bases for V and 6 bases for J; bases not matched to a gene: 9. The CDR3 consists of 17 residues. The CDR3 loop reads CASGKTGQGAGNSPLHF. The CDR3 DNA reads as TGTGCTAGTGGAAAGACGGGACAGGGGGCTGGTAATTCACCCCTCCACTTT.